The rows below give T cell receptor beta chains drawn from one sample of a study of T cells after yellow fever vaccination. One entry per CDR3 protein results from TCRdb running MiXCR on the 5' RACE reads. The profile covers 300,000 or so distinct CDR3 sequences, with 8% to 9.5% appearing a single time and approximately 16% taken by the ten largest. The sample in question was PBMCs, obtained 45 days after the first yellow fever vaccination. Receptors were obtained from a man between 18 and 35 years old who received the YFV17D yellow fever vaccine. CDR3s include the opening cysteine and the closing phenylalanine or tryptophan. D genes are given only for firm matches. Clone size is shown for a subset of rows, as once, few, many or a class of expanded clone.

V gene: TRBV5-1
clone size: many
D gene: .
J gene: TRBJ1-2
CDR3 DNA: TGCGCCAGCAGCCGGGGAGACCGCGACAGAGCCGGTGGCTACACCTTC
CDR3 protein: CASSRGDRDRAGGYTF

V gene: TRBV20-1
clone size: few
D gene: .
J gene: TRBJ2-1
CDR3 DNA: TGCAGTGCTAACACCCGGGTGGGATACAATGAGCAGTTCTTC
CDR3 protein: CSANTRVGYNEQFF

V gene: TRBV29-1
clone size: .
D gene: .
J gene: TRBJ1-1
CDR3 DNA: TGCAGCGTCCCAGGGCGGGGAAACACTGAAGCTTTCTTT
CDR3 protein: CSVPGRGNTEAFF

V gene: TRBV7-2
clone size: .
D gene: .
J gene: TRBJ2-5
CDR3 DNA: TGTGCCAGCAGCTACGGGGGGCCGAGAAGAGAGACCCAGTACTTC
CDR3 protein: CASSYGGPRRETQYF

V gene: TRBV7-2
clone size: .
D gene: TRBD1
J gene: TRBJ1-1
CDR3 DNA: TGTGCCAGCAGACCAGGGGGCCACACTGAAGCTTTCTTT
CDR3 protein: CASRPGGHTEAFF

V gene: TRBV6-2/TRBV6-3
clone size: many
D gene: .
J gene: TRBJ2-1
CDR3 DNA: TGTGCCAGCAGTCCTCCAGGGATGAATGAGCAGTTCTTC
CDR3 protein: CASSPPGMNEQFF

V gene: TRBV7-2
clone size: few
D gene: .
J gene: TRBJ2-3
CDR3 DNA: TGTGCCAGCAGCTTCGGACTTACCACAGATACGCAGTATTTT
CDR3 protein: CASSFGLTTDTQYF

V gene: TRBV18
clone size: many
D gene: .
J gene: TRBJ1-3
CDR3 DNA: TGTGCCAGCTCACCCCGGGAGAATGGAAACACCATATATTTT
CDR3 protein: CASSPRENGNTIYF

V gene: TRBV12-3/TRBV12-4
clone size: .
D gene: TRBD1
J gene: TRBJ1-1
CDR3 DNA: TGTGCCAGCAGCCTAGGGCAGGGGGCTGGGGGCACTGAAGCTTTCTTT
CDR3 protein: CASSLGQGAGGTEAFF

V gene: TRBV11-2
clone size: few
D gene: TRBD2
J gene: TRBJ2-1
CDR3 DNA: TGTGCCAGCAGCTTGTCCTCGGCGGGGGGGCCGGGGGTCAATGAGCAGTTCTTC
CDR3 protein: CASSLSSAGGPGVNEQFF

V gene: TRBV12-3/TRBV12-4
clone size: many
D gene: .
J gene: TRBJ2-5
CDR3 DNA: TGTGCCAGCAGTCAACAGGGTGAGAGAGAGACCCAGTACTTC
CDR3 protein: CASSQQGERETQYF

V gene: TRBV12-3/TRBV12-4
clone size: few
D gene: TRBD2
J gene: TRBJ2-1
CDR3 DNA: TGTGCCAGCAGTGCGACTAGCGGGGACAATGAGCAGTTCTTC
CDR3 protein: CASSATSGDNEQFF

V gene: TRBV5-4
clone size: few
D gene: TRBD2
J gene: TRBJ2-1
CDR3 DNA: TGTGCCAGCAGCGCAGCGGGGGGCGACAATGAGCAGTTCTTC
CDR3 protein: CASSAAGGDNEQFF

V gene: TRBV18
clone size: few
D gene: .
J gene: TRBJ1-1
CDR3 DNA: TGTGCCAGCTTCCCGAACAGGGCAAACACTGAAGCTTTCTTT
CDR3 protein: CASFPNRANTEAFF

V gene: TRBV6-5
clone size: few
D gene: .
J gene: TRBJ1-6
CDR3 DNA: TGTGCCAGCAGTTACGGAAGGGGACGCGCGAATTCACCCCTCCACTTT
CDR3 protein: CASSYGRGRANSPLHF

V gene: TRBV11-1
clone size: .
D gene: .
J gene: TRBJ2-6
CDR3 DNA: TGTGCCAGCAGACAGCATTTAAGACGGGGGTTACCTCTGGGTTCCAACGTCCTGACTTTC
CDR3 protein: CASRQHLRRGLPLGSNVLTF

V gene: TRBV6-4
clone size: few
D gene: .
J gene: TRBJ1-1
CDR3 DNA: TGTGCCAGCAGGGAACAGGTGTCCACTGAAGCTTTCTTT
CDR3 protein: CASREQVSTEAFF

V gene: TRBV4-2
clone size: few
D gene: TRBD2
J gene: TRBJ2-3
CDR3 DNA: TGTGCCAGCAGCCAAGATAAAGCGGGGGGCAGGGCAGATACGCAGTATTTT
CDR3 protein: CASSQDKAGGRADTQYF

V gene: TRBV4-2
clone size: few
D gene: .
J gene: TRBJ1-5
CDR3 DNA: TGTGCCAGCAGCCAAGCAAGTCGGCCTCGGGTGCCCCAGCATTTT
CDR3 protein: CASSQASRPRVPQHF

V gene: TRBV24-1
clone size: few
D gene: .
J gene: TRBJ2-2
CDR3 DNA: TGTGCCACCGGGGCGAGCACCGGGGAGCTGTTTTTT
CDR3 protein: CATGASTGELFF

V gene: TRBV20-1
clone size: many
D gene: .
J gene: TRBJ2-5
CDR3 DNA: TGCAGTGCTAGGGACCTCCGAGTTGGGACCCAGTACTTC
CDR3 protein: CSARDLRVGTQYF

V gene: TRBV4-1
clone size: .
D gene: TRBD2
J gene: TRBJ2-4
CDR3 DNA: TGCGCCAGCAGCCAAGTGGGACTATCCTCAGTTCAGTACTTC
CDR3 protein: CASSQVGLSSVQYF

V gene: TRBV6-1
clone size: .
D gene: .
J gene: TRBJ1-2
CDR3 DNA: TGTGCCAGCAGAGACTGGAACTATGGCTACACCTTC
CDR3 protein: CASRDWNYGYTF

V gene: TRBV15
clone size: .
D gene: TRBD1
J gene: TRBJ1-6
CDR3 DNA: TGTGCCACCAGCAGTGACCGGGACAGGGGATGGAACTATAATTCACCCCTCCACTTT
CDR3 protein: CATSSDRDRGWNYNSPLHF

V gene: TRBV3-1
clone size: .
D gene: .
J gene: TRBJ2-3
CDR3 DNA: TGTGCCAGCAGTCCAGGGTGGACAGATACGCAGTATTTT
CDR3 protein: CASSPGWTDTQYF

V gene: TRBV4-2
clone size: .
D gene: TRBD1
J gene: TRBJ1-1
CDR3 DNA: TGTGCCAGCAGCCAACAGGGGGAAAACACTGAAGCTTTCTTT
CDR3 protein: CASSQQGENTEAFF

V gene: TRBV30
clone size: few
D gene: .
J gene: TRBJ1-1
CDR3 DNA: TGTGCCTGGAGTCACAGGGTGAACACTGAAGCTTTCTTT
CDR3 protein: CAWSHRVNTEAFF

V gene: TRBV18
clone size: few
D gene: TRBD1
J gene: TRBJ2-4
CDR3 DNA: TGTGCCAGCTCACGTTTGGACAGGGAAAACATTCAGTACTTC
CDR3 protein: CASSRLDRENIQYF

V gene: TRBV5-1
clone size: .
D gene: .
J gene: TRBJ1-4
CDR3 DNA: TGCGCCAGCAGCGCGGGAGCGAATAATGAAAAACTGTTTTTT
CDR3 protein: CASSAGANNEKLFF

V gene: TRBV27
clone size: .
D gene: .
J gene: TRBJ2-3
CDR3 DNA: TGTGCCAGCAGTTTATCATGGGGGGGCGCAGATACGCAGTATTTT
CDR3 protein: CASSLSWGGADTQYF

V gene: TRBV7-2
clone size: many
D gene: TRBD1
J gene: TRBJ2-7
CDR3 DNA: TGTGCCAGCAGGAGGCTGACAGGGGCCTTTCCCTACGAGCAGTACTTC
CDR3 protein: CASRRLTGAFPYEQYF

V gene: TRBV12-3/TRBV12-4
clone size: .
D gene: .
J gene: TRBJ2-5
CDR3 DNA: TGTGCCAGCAGCTTACAGATGCAAGAGACCCAGTACTTC
CDR3 protein: CASSLQMQETQYF

V gene: TRBV19
clone size: .
D gene: .
J gene: TRBJ1-2
CDR3 DNA: TGTGCCAGTAGGACCGCGGGGGGCACGTACTATGGCTACACCTTC
CDR3 protein: CASRTAGGTYYGYTF

V gene: TRBV9
clone size: .
D gene: TRBD2
J gene: TRBJ2-3
CDR3 DNA: TGTGCCAGCAGCGCTTGGGGGGGGGGCACAGATACGCAGTATTTT
CDR3 protein: CASSAWGGGTDTQYF

V gene: TRBV12-3/TRBV12-4
clone size: few
D gene: .
J gene: TRBJ2-7
CDR3 DNA: TGTGCCAGCAGCCTAGTAGAGGCCTACGAGCAGTACTTC
CDR3 protein: CASSLVEAYEQYF